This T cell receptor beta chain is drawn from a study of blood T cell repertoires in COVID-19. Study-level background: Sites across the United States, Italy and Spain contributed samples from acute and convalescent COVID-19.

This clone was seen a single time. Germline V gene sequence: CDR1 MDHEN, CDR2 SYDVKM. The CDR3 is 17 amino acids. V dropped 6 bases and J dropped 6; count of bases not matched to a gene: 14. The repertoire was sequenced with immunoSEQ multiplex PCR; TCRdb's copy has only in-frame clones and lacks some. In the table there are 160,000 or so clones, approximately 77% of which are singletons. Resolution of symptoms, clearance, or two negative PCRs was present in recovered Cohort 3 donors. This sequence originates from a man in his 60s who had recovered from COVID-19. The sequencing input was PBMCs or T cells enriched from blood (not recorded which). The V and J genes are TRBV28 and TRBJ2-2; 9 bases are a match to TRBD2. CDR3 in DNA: TGTGCCAGCAGACCCCTTAAGCGGGGGGCCCCCGCCGGGGAGCTGTTTTTT. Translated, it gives CASRPLKRGAPAGELFF. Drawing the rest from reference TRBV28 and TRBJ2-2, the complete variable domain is DVKVTQSSRYLVKRTGEKVFLECVQDMDHENMFWYRQDPGLGLRLIYFSYDVKMKEKGDIPEGYSVSREKKERFSLILESASTNQTSMYLCASRPLKRGAPAGELFFGEGSRLTVL.